This T cell receptor (beta chain) appears in the sequencing data of a study of cytomegalovirus exposure and HLA in healthy donors. Details on this clone: Other DNA sequences in this specimen translate into the identical CDR3.

In the PCR, 60 Vbeta and 13 Jbeta primers were used. Assay used: immunoSEQ multiplex PCR; TCRdb lists only in-frame clones, some missing. This sample has some 100,000 clones; roughly 77% occur once, and the top ten carry 4.5% to 5%. This TCR derives from a man in his fifties in good health and CMV-seropositive. The sample was PBMCs.

The CDR3 nucleotides are TGTGCCAGCAGTGAGGGGAGCTCTGGAAACACCATATATTTT. Translating it yields CASSEGSSGNTIYF. The chain couples TRBV2 to TRBJ1-3, with D uncertain. V was pared by 3 bases and J by 0 bases, with 6 bases between. Germline V gene lookup returns CDR1 SNHLY and CDR2 FYNNEI. CDR3 length: 14 residues.